This TCR beta chain derives from a study of blood T cell repertoires in COVID-19. Study context: Sites across the United States, Italy and Spain contributed samples from acute and convalescent COVID-19.

This table comes from immunoSEQ multiplex PCR, and its TCRdb copy is limited to in-frame clones, with some not included. This table has roughly 80,000 clones, around 84% appearing once. The V end was cut by 8 bases, the J end by 3 bases, with 24 bases between. Germline CDR1 is MNHEY and CDR2 is SMNVEV (reference sequence). CDR3 size: 17 residues. The sample consisted of peripheral blood. This chain uses TRBV27 with TRBJ2-3; D might be TRBD2 (7 bases). The TCR originated in a man between 45 and 60 years old with acute or convalescent COVID-19. This CDR3 reads CASVGAGVGRGTDTQYF. Here the CDR3 DNA reads TGTGCCAGCGTGGGGGCGGGAGTGGGCCGCGGAACAGATACGCAGTATTTT.